This entry lists 21 T cell receptor beta chains sequenced from one sample in a study of T cell repertoires in cytomegalovirus infection. TCRdb recomputed calls from the reads with MiXCR, one row per CDR3 protein. This table has 300,000 to 400,000 distinct CDR3 sequences, roughly 29% appearing once. No antigen has been assigned to these receptors. The sample here was cultured PBMCs, taken from culture after CMV antigen stimulation. The receptors were gathered from a human donor in good health (CMV status not recorded). Some clones in this sample may be carry-over from other donors' samples.

This clonotype showed up many times. The genes are TRBV12-3 or TRBV12-4 and TRBJ1-4; D gene ambiguous. The CDR3 covers 15 residues. Trimming pared 5 bases from V and 0 bases from J, leaving 10 bases between. CDR3 DNA: TGTGCCAGCAGTCCCTTGGCTGCAACTAATGAAAAACTGTTTTTT. Amino acid sequence: CASSPLAATNEKLFF.

The chain is built from TRBV14 and TRBJ2-3, with D possibly TRBD2 on 6 matching bases. Trimming removed 6 bases from V and 5 bases from J, with 21 bases in between. The CDR3 contains 16 residues. Germline V gene lookup returns CDR1 SGHDN and CDR2 FVKESK. CDR3 residues: CASSRGTGPHRDTQYF. CDR3 sequence (DNA): TGTGCCAGCAGTCGCGGGACTGGCCCTCATCGAGATACGCAGTATTTT.

The rearrangement links TRBV28 to TRBJ2-1; D gene ambiguous. This CDR3 has 13 residues. Trimming pared 7 bases from V and 5 bases from J, leaving 12 bases between. Germline V gene data show CDR1 as MDHEN and CDR2 as SYDVKM. CDR3 DNA: TGTGCCAGCAACGGCCATGCTGACAATGAGCAGTTCTTC. Its translation: CASNGHADNEQFF.

The chain is built from TRBV4-2 and TRBJ2-3, with 12 bases fitting TRBD2. V dropped 4 bases and J dropped 2; count of bases not matched to a gene: 4. This CDR3 contains 16 residues. Germline CDR1 reads LGHNA; CDR2 reads YNFKEQ. CDR3 sequence: CASSRRLAGDTDTQYF. The CDR3 DNA reads as TGTGCCAGCAGCCGACGACTAGCGGGGGACACAGATACGCAGTATTTT.

This clonotype appeared a few times. The rearrangement joins TRBV7-3 to TRBJ1-6; D is ambiguous. Between the trimmed V and J ends, which lost 4 bases and 9 bases, there was a span of 10 bases. The length of the CDR3 is 13 residues. The V gene's germline CDR1 is SGHTA and CDR2 FQGTGA. In DNA, the CDR3 is TGTGCCAGCAGCTCGGGAGGCAGTTCACCCCTCCACTTT. This encodes CASSSGGSSPLHF.

The rearrangement uses TRBV20-1 and TRBJ2-1; TRBD2 aligns across 12 bases. CDR3 length equals 16 residues. Germline CDR1 DFQATT, CDR2 SNEGSKA (reference sequence). The V segment lost 3 bases and the J segment 3 bases; nucleotides outside the gene matches: 6. The CDR3 sequence: CSASRGTSGFYNEQFF. The CDR3 nucleotides are TGCAGTGCTAGCCGTGGGACTAGCGGGTTCTACAATGAGCAGTTCTTC.

Here the CDR3 reads CASSVEGLYGYTF. CDR3 bases: TGTGCCAGCAGCGTGGAGGGACTCTATGGCTACACCTTC. The rearrangement joins TRBV7-2 to TRBJ1-2, with D maybe TRBD1 (5 bases). CDR3 size: 13 residues. Trimming stripped 5 bases from V and 4 bases from J, with 11 bases between. CDR1 is SGHTA and CDR2 is FQGNSA in the germline V gene.

This sequence joins TRBV3-1 and TRBJ2-2; no reliable D call. The CDR3 totals 14 residues. CDR1 and CDR2 from the germline V gene are LGHDT and YNNKEL (reference sequence). V was pared by 4 bases and J by 6 bases, with 12 bases between. For the CDR3, the DNA is TGTGCCAGCAGCCCGTTAGCCACACCCGGGGAGCTGTTTTTT. Its protein product is CASSPLATPGELFF. The full variable domain, its missing parts supplied by reference TRBV3-1 and TRBJ2-2, is DTAVSQTPKYLVTQMGNDKSIKCEQNLGHDTMYWYKQDSKKFLKIMFSYNNKELIINETVPNRFSPKSPDKAHLNLHINSLELGDSAVYFCASSPLATPGELFFGEGSRLTVL.

This clonotype was counted at least ten times. The chain is built from TRBV7-8 and TRBJ2-7; 7 nucleotides line up with TRBD1. CDR3 size: 16 residues. Germline V gene lookup returns CDR1 SGHVS and CDR2 FQNEAQ. V shed 1 base and J 3 bases; nucleotides not matched to a gene: 9. The CDR3 coding sequence is TGTGCCAGCAGCTTAGAGGGGACAGAGACATTCTACGAGCAGTACTTC. As protein: CASSLEGTETFYEQYF. Together with reference TRBV7-8 and TRBJ2-7, the CDR3 gives the full variable domain: GAGVSQSPRYKVAKRGQDVALRCDPISGHVSLFWYQQALGQGPEFLTYFQNEAQLDKSGLPSDRFFAERPEGSVSTLKIQRTQQEDSAVYLCASSLEGTETFYEQYFGPGTRLTVT.

V and J are TRBV4-2 and TRBJ1-2; no reliable D call. V was trimmed by 1 base and J by 5 bases, leaving 14 bases between them. This CDR3 is 15 amino acids long. Germline V gene data show CDR1 as LGHNA and CDR2 as YNFKEQ. The chain's CDR3 is CASSQGEASDYGYTF. CDR3 DNA sequence: TGTGCCAGCAGCCAAGGCGAGGCCAGCGATTATGGCTACACCTTC.

CDR3 sequence reads: CASSLEAGGYNEQFF. The CDR3 DNA is TGCGCCAGCAGCTTGGAGGCAGGGGGCTACAATGAGCAGTTCTTC. The chain carries TRBV5-1 and TRBJ2-1; 7 bases agree with TRBD1. In germline, CDR1 is SGHRS, CDR2 YFSETQ. V gave up 0 bases and J gave up 3 bases; unmatched junction bases: 3. There are 15 residues in the CDR3. The variable domain in full, with the rest retrieved from reference TRBV5-1 and TRBJ2-1, is KAGVTQTPRYLIKTRGQQVTLSCSPISGHRSVSWYQQTPGQGLQFLFEYFSETQRNKGNFPGRFSGRQFSNSRSEMNVSTLELGDSALYLCASSLEAGGYNEQFFGPGTRLTVL.

The chain employs TRBV6-2 or TRBV6-3 and TRBJ2-5; possibly TRBD2 for D (5 bases). The germline CDR1 and CDR2 sequences are MNHEY and SVGEGT. The germline V and J ends were trimmed by 2 bases and 0 bases, with 13 bases remaining between them. There are 16 residues in the CDR3. CDR3 in DNA: TGTGCCAGCAGTTACAGGGCTAGCTCGTACCAAGAGACCCAGTACTTC. This encodes CASSYRASSYQETQYF.

The table lists this clonotype with a few counts. The genes are TRBV11-2 and TRBJ1-1; D possibly corresponds to TRBD1 (6 bases). CDR1 and CDR2 from the germline V gene are SGHAT and FQNNGV. The V end lost 5 bases, the J end lost 4 bases, and 14 bases lay between the germline ends. The CDR3 is 14 residues long. The CDR3 here is CASSNEGVSTEAFF. The CDR3 DNA reads TGTGCCAGCAGCAACGAGGGGGTGAGCACTGAAGCTTTCTTT.

The chain is built from TRBV10-3 and TRBJ1-4; D gene unclear. Germline V lookup: CDR1 ENHRY, CDR2 SYGVKD. The V end was cut by 8 bases, the J end by 1 base, with 11 bases between. This CDR3 contains 14 residues. The CDR3 loop reads CAIRPAGTNEKLFF. DNA for the CDR3: TGTGCCATCCGCCCAGCGGGAACTAATGAAAAACTGTTTTTT.

V usage is TRBV12-3 or TRBV12-4 and J usage is TRBJ1-2; 9 nucleotides line up with TRBD1. This CDR3 is built from 16 residues. With V trimmed by 3 bases and J by 8 bases, 13 bases remained unmatched. As DNA, the CDR3 is TGTGCCAGCAGTTTTAAGGTGGGGGACAGGGAAGGGGGCTACACCTTC. It specifies CASSFKVGDREGGYTF.

The J gene is TRBJ2-1, the V gene TRBV25-1, with unresolved D. V shed 2 bases and J shed 0 bases, with 8 bases lying between them. The CDR3 has 15 residues. The germline CDR1 and CDR2 sequences are MGHDK and SYGVNS. The CDR3 sequence: CASSEVQSSYNEQFF. In DNA form, the CDR3 reads TGTGCCAGCAGTGAAGTTCAGAGCTCCTACAATGAGCAGTTCTTC.

The chain uses TRBV13 and TRBJ2-7; 8 positions agree with TRBD2. The CDR3 spans 15 residues. The germline V gene has CDR1 PRHDT and CDR2 FYEKMQ (reference sequence). J gave up 0 bases and V 6 bases, and 7 bases lay outside the gene matches. The CDR3 is CASSHSGGSSYEQYF. The CDR3 DNA is TGTGCCAGCAGTCACAGCGGGGGTAGCTCCTACGAGCAGTACTTC.

This clonotype was detected ten times or more. The chain links TRBV5-1 to TRBJ2-7; D may be TRBD1 or TRBD2 (7 bases each). V gave up 6 bases and J gave up 2 bases, with 15 bases separating them. Germline-derived CDR1 and CDR2 are SGHRS and YFSETQ. CDR3 size: 14 residues. The CDR3 sequence: CASTPGGGPYEQYF. The CDR3, as DNA: TGCGCCAGCACCCCAGGGGGGGGGCCCTACGAGCAGTACTTC. Looking up the rest from reference TRBV5-1 and TRBJ2-7 gives the full variable domain: KAGVTQTPRYLIKTRGQQVTLSCSPISGHRSVSWYQQTPGQGLQFLFEYFSETQRNKGNFPGRFSGRQFSNSRSEMNVSTLELGDSALYLCASTPGGGPYEQYFGPGTRLTVT.

The rearrangement uses TRBV7-6 and TRBJ2-1; a weak D match, TRBD2 (7 bases). This CDR3 is 11 amino acids long. Germline values: CDR1 SGHVS, CDR2 FNYEAQ. Deletions cut 5 bases from V and 13 bases from J, with 12 bases between. The CDR3 loop is CASSEGGAQFF. CDR3 sequence (DNA): TGTGCCAGCAGCGAGGGGGGGGCTCAGTTCTTC. The whole variable domain, remainder taken from reference TRBV7-6 and TRBJ2-1, is GAGVSQSPRYKVTKRGQDVALRCDPISGHVSLYWYRQALGQGPEFLTYFNYEAQQDKSGLPNDRFSAERPEGSISTLTIQRTEQRDSAMYRCASSEGGAQFFGPGTRLTVL.

The chain joins TRBV7-3 to TRBJ2-5, with 8 bases identical to TRBD2. Germline V gives CDR1 SGHTA, CDR2 FQGTGA. This CDR3 comprises 15 residues. V lost 0 bases, J lost 5 bases, and 5 bases stayed unmatched. CDR3 DNA sequence: TGTGCCAGCAGCTTAACCGGCGGGAGGAGCGAGACCCAGTACTTC. Its translation: CASSLTGGRSETQYF.

Only a few counts were recorded for this clonotype. The chain employs TRBV27 and TRBJ1-2; D not certain. Germline loops: CDR1 MNHEY, CDR2 SMNVEV (reference sequence). CDR3 length: 19 amino acids. Trimming took 0 bases from V and 3 from J, leaving 23 bases between them. The CDR3 loop reads CASSLSSPHVGLPYYGYTF. The CDR3 nucleotides are TGTGCCAGCAGTTTATCTAGCCCCCATGTAGGTCTCCCTTACTATGGCTACACCTTC.